The 23 T cell receptor beta chains in this list originate from one sample, sequenced in a study of T cells after yellow fever vaccination. TCRdb ran MiXCR on the 5' RACE reads and lists one entry per CDR3 protein. The data contain fewer than 150,000 distinct CDR3 sequences, less than 9.5% of them singletons. The sample was CD4+ T cells sorted from PBMCs, taken 5 days after the yellow fever booster vaccination. Receptor source: a man younger than 45 who received the YFV17D yellow fever vaccine.

This clonotype was counted many times. The V and J genes are TRBV5-4 and TRBJ2-7, with 11 positions matching TRBD2. The CDR3 has 14 residues. Germline CDR1 reads SGHNT; CDR2 reads YYREEE (reference sequence). The junction had 6 bases not matched to a gene; V was cut back by 2 bases and J by 8 bases. The chain's CDR3 is CASSFELAGAKQYF. The CDR3 DNA follows: TGTGCCAGCAGCTTTGAACTAGCGGGAGCAAAGCAGTACTTC.

This clonotype was observed at least ten times. In DNA form, the CDR3 reads TGTGCCAGCAGTTTTCGGGGCCTAGTGCAGTACTTC. This translates into CASSFRGLVQYF. The genes are TRBV6-5 and TRBJ2-7, with D perhaps matching TRBD1 or TRBD2 (5 bases each). Between the trimmed V and J ends, which lost 4 bases and 9 bases, there was a span of 13 bases. The CDR3 length is 12 residues. CDR1 and CDR2 from the germline V gene are MNHEY and SVGAGI.

This clonotype was detected many times. The chain's CDR3 is CASRPRVGRAAYNEQFF. The CDR3 DNA reads TGTGCCAGCAGGCCGAGGGTGGGGAGGGCCGCCTACAATGAGCAGTTCTTC. The chain employs TRBV2 and TRBJ2-1, with 7 nucleotides matching TRBD2. Germline V gives CDR1 SNHLY, CDR2 FYNNEI. Trimming removed 6 bases from V and 2 bases from J; junction bases left unmatched: 13. The CDR3 is 17 residues long.

This clonotype was detected many times. The chain employs TRBV20-1 and TRBJ2-7; 8 bases fit TRBD2. CDR3 length: 15 residues. The germline V gene has CDR1 DFQATT and CDR2 SNEGSKA (reference sequence). J lost 0 bases, V lost 5 bases, and 9 bases had no gene match. The CDR3 nucleotides are TGCAGTGCTCCCCGTGGTAGCGGGACCTCCTACGAGCAGTACTTC. This codes for CSAPRGSGTSYEQYF.

Many counts were recorded for this clonotype. This chain connects TRBV18 to TRBJ1-2, with 7 positions matching TRBD1. V was pared by 1 base and J by 0 bases, with 8 bases of the junction left unmatched. The CDR3 has 17 residues. Germline loops: CDR1 KGHSH, CDR2 LQKENI. The DNA of the CDR3 is TGTGCCAGCTCACCACTTCCCGACAGGGCAGCTAACTATGGCTACACCTTC. It yields the protein CASSPLPDRAANYGYTF.

About this clonotype itself: The CDR3 does not close with the conserved phenylalanine or tryptophan, likely indicating a read error. The chain employs TRBV5-1 and TRBJ2-3, with D unresolved. The CDR3 contains 14 residues. Germline V gene sequence: CDR1 SGHRS, CDR2 YFSETQ. The V and J ends lost 2 bases and 4 bases respectively, with 11 bases between them. The CDR3 spells CASSFPSNSDTQYY. The CDR3 DNA is TGCGCCAGCAGCTTCCCCTCAAATTCAGATACGCAGTATTAT.

There are many counts of this clonotype. This chain links TRBV19 with TRBJ2-6, with D unresolved. Per the germline V gene, CDR1 is LNHDA and CDR2 is SQIVND (reference sequence). The CDR3 extends over 15 amino acids. Trimming took off 3 bases at V and 0 bases at J, with 6 bases between the two ends. The DNA for the CDR3 is TGTGCCAGTAGTATTCTCGGCTCTGGGGCCAACGTCCTGACTTTC. Protein sequence: CASSILGSGANVLTF.

This clonotype was seen ten or more times. The J gene is TRBJ2-7, the V gene TRBV7-4; a possible D gene is TRBD2 (6 bases). CDR1 is SGHVT, CDR2 SQSDAQ, per germline. The V and J ends lost 0 bases and 13 bases respectively, with 16 bases between them. This CDR3 spans 13 amino acids. The CDR3 reads CASSLARLGGDYF. The CDR3 nucleotides are TGTGCCAGCAGCTTAGCTCGGTTGGGGGGAGATTACTTC. The full variable domain, completed using reference TRBV7-4 and TRBJ2-7, is GAGVSQSPRYKVAKRGRDVALRCDSISGHVTLYWYRQTLGQGSEVLTYSQSDAQRDKSGRPSGRFSAERPERSVSTLKIQRTEQGDSAVYLCASSLARLGGDYFGPGTRLTVT.

This clonotype was seen many times. The V and J genes are TRBV6-5 and TRBJ2-7; TRBD1 or TRBD2 may be the D gene (5 bases each). This CDR3 is built from 16 residues. The V end was cut by 6 bases, the J end by 3 bases, with 21 bases between. The germline CDR1 and CDR2 sequences are MNHEY and SVGAGI. This chain's CDR3 is CASSPLDGAGIYEQYF. The CDR3 DNA follows: TGTGCCAGCAGCCCACTGGACGGGGCCGGGATCTACGAGCAGTACTTC.

This clonotype occurred many times. The gene calls are TRBV15 and TRBJ1-5; 7 bases match TRBD1. V trimming: 0 bases; J trimming: 7 bases; junction bases outside the gene matches: 6. CDR3 size: 15 residues. Germline loops: CDR1 LNHNV, CDR2 YYDKDF (reference sequence). In DNA form, the CDR3 reads TGTGCCACCAGCAGAGAAGGGGCAGGGGGACAGCCCCAGCATTTT. This codes for CATSREGAGGQPQHF.

This clonotype was seen many times. The J gene is TRBJ2-2, the V gene TRBV5-5, with D possibly matching TRBD1 (6 bases). Trimming took off 3 bases at V and 4 bases at J, with 13 bases between the two ends. The CDR3 has 15 residues. Germline V gives CDR1 SGHKS, CDR2 YYEKEE (reference sequence). The CDR3 here is CASSWTVLITGELFF. As DNA, the CDR3 is TGTGCCAGCAGCTGGACAGTGTTAATCACCGGGGAGCTGTTTTTT.

With regard to this clonotype: This may come from a read error, since a much larger clone is one base off. The J gene is TRBJ2-1, the V gene TRBV20-1; D is ambiguous. Trimming took off 4 bases at V and 3 bases at J, with 13 bases between the two ends. Germline V lookup: CDR1 DFQATT, CDR2 SNEGSKA (reference sequence). The CDR3 contains 14 residues. The CDR3 loop is CSANAVNHYNEQFF. CDR3 bases: TGCAGTGCTAACGCCGTAAACCACTACAATGAGCAGTTCTTC.

This clonotype was detected many times. The J gene is TRBJ2-1, the V gene TRBV20-1; 13 bases match TRBD2. Germline trimming cut 2 bases from V and 10 bases from J; bases unmatched to any gene: 11. The length of the CDR3 is 16 residues. CDR1 and CDR2 from the germline V gene are DFQATT and SNEGSKA (reference sequence). Here the CDR3 reads CSARLQGTSGKGEQFF. CDR3 DNA: TGCAGTGCTAGATTACAGGGGACTAGCGGGAAAGGGGAGCAGTTCTTC.

CDR3 protein: CASSLADGTDQPQHF. CDR3 DNA sequence: TGCGCCAGCAGCTTGGCCGATGGGACCGATCAGCCCCAGCATTTT. The gene calls are TRBV5-1 and TRBJ1-5, with D perhaps TRBD1 (5 bases). The germline CDR1 and CDR2 sequences are SGHRS and YFSETQ. The CDR3 is 15 amino acids. The germline V and J ends were trimmed by 0 bases and 5 bases, with 12 bases remaining between them.

This chain uses TRBV12-3 or TRBV12-4 with TRBJ1-1, with D maybe TRBD1 (5 bases). The CDR3 runs to 13 residues. CDR3 residues: CACCEGTTTEAFF. DNA of the CDR3: TGTGCTTGCTGCGAGGGGACGACCACTGAAGCTTTCTTT.

This clonotype was counted ten times or more. V is TRBV11-2 and J is TRBJ2-7; tentative D call: TRBD2 (5 bases). Germline V CDR1 and CDR2: SGHAT, FQNNGV. This CDR3 contains 13 residues. Trimming stripped 8 bases from V and 2 bases from J, with 13 bases between. The CDR3 is CASGLGATYEQYF. The CDR3 DNA follows: TGTGCCAGCGGACTGGGTGCTACCTACGAGCAGTACTTC.

Concerning this clonotype: It may be a read error: a sequence one base away is much more abundant. V usage is TRBV12-3 or TRBV12-4 and J usage is TRBJ2-2; 11 positions match TRBD2. This CDR3 spans 16 amino acids. The DNA of the CDR3 is TGTGACAGCAGTGAACTAGCGGGAGCGGGCACCGGGGAGCTGTTTTTT. This gives the protein CDSSELAGAGTGELFF.

This clonotype was picked up many times. The chain recombines TRBV5-1 with TRBJ2-5; possible D gene TRBD1, 5 bases. CDR3 length equals 14 residues. Per the germline V gene, CDR1 is SGHRS and CDR2 is YFSETQ. The V end lost 10 bases, the J end lost 0 bases, and 16 bases lay between the germline ends. The CDR3 is CARVLAGYQETQYF. The CDR3 region has the DNA TGCGCCCGAGTTCTGGCAGGGTACCAAGAGACCCAGTACTTC.

V gene TRBV5-1 combines with J gene TRBJ2-3, with TRBD2 as a possible D gene (6 bases). Trimming left V 4 bases short and J 0 bases short, with 12 bases between. The germline V gene encodes CDR1 SGHRS and CDR2 YFSETQ. The CDR3 has 15 amino acids. CDR3 DNA: TGCGCCAGCAGCCCATCGGGGAGGAGCACAGATACGCAGTATTTT. Its protein product is CASSPSGRSTDTQYF.

This clonotype showed up many times. The rearrangement uses TRBV6-2 or TRBV6-3 and TRBJ2-1, with a tentative D call TRBD2 (5 bases). This CDR3 is built from 12 residues. The V and J ends lost 2 bases and 15 bases respectively, with 14 bases between them. Looked up from germline, CDR1 is MNHEY and CDR2 is SVGEGT. CDR3 bases: TGTGCCAGCAGTTACGACCGAGCGCGGGTGTTCTTC. This translates into CASSYDRARVFF.

This clonotype was seen a handful of times. The gene calls are TRBV7-3 and TRBJ2-3; D ambiguous. V was shortened by 0 bases and J by 5 bases, with 12 bases between the two germline ends. The germline gives CDR1 SGHTA, CDR2 FQGTGA. This CDR3 spans 15 amino acids. The DNA for the CDR3 is TGTGCCAGCAGCTTAACGTCTATTCGTAGAGATACGCAGTATTTT. Protein sequence: CASSLTSIRRDTQYF.

This clonotype was observed at least ten times. CDR3 region: CASSLRLSNYGYTF. The CDR3, as DNA: TGTGCCAGCAGCCTTCGACTGTCGAACTATGGCTACACCTTC. This chain connects TRBV3-1 to TRBJ1-2, with D hard to call. This CDR3 spans 14 amino acids. Germline CDR1 reads LGHDT; CDR2 reads YNNKEL (reference sequence). With 4 bases removed from V and 2 bases from J, the gap between germline ends came to 11 bases.

Details on this clonotype: This may be a read error, as it is one base from a much larger clone. The chain joins TRBV29-1 to TRBJ2-7, with D possibly TRBD2 on 6 matching bases. Looked up from germline, CDR1 is SQVTM and CDR2 is ANQGSEA. The CDR3 runs to 12 residues. DNA for the CDR3: TGCGGCGTTGGAGGGCCACCCTACGAGCAGTACTTC. This sequence encodes CGVGGPPYEQYF.